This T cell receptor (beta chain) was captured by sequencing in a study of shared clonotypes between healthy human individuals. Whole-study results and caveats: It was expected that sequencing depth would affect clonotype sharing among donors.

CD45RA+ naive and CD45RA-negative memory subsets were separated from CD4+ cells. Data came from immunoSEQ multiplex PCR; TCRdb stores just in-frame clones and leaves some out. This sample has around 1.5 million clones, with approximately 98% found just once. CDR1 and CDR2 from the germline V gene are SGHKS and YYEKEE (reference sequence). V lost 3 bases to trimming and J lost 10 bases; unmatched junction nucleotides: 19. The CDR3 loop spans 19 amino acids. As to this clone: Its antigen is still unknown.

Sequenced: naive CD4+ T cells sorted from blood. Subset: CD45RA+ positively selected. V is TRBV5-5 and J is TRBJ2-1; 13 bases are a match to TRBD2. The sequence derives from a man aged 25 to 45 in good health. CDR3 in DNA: TGTGCCAGCAGCTCTCCGGGACTAGCGGGACGATGGGGCGTTGTGGAGCAGTTCTTC. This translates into CASSSPGLAGRWGVVEQFF.